Listed below are T cell receptor beta chains from one sample, sequenced in a study of cytomegalovirus exposure and HLA in healthy donors. Clones were read by immunoSEQ multiplex PCR, and TCRdb kept only the in-frame ones, dropping some. The data contain more than 130,000 clones, roughly 76% of them singletons. Sequencing used PBMCs. The receptors come from a human donor in good health. CDR3s include the opening cysteine and the closing phenylalanine or tryptophan. A D gene is named only where the DNA matches it firmly. Some rows mark clone size as missing; the rest say once, few, many or name a class of expanded clone.

-	-	TRBV6-6	TRBJ1-1	TGTGCCAGCAGTAAACCTACGCGACAGGCCGACACTGAAGCTTTCTTT	CASSKPTRQADTEAFF
-	TRBD1	TRBV7-9	TRBJ2-1	TGTGCCAGCAGCACAGGGGGCGCGTACAATGAGCAGTTCTTC	CASSTGGAYNEQFF
few	-	TRBV29-1	TRBJ2-1	TGCAGCGCAACCCTCGGGGGTGAGCAGTTCTTC	CSATLGGEQFF
-	TRBD2	TRBV6-5	TRBJ2-1	TGTGCCAGCCGCGGGGGCTACAATGAGCAGTTCTTC	CASRGGYNEQFF
-	-	TRBV6-4	TRBJ1-1	TGTGCCAGCAGTGCAATGAACACTGAAGCTTTCTTT	CASSAMNTEAFF
-	-	TRBV7-9	TRBJ2-1	TGTGCCAGCAGCTCCGATGAGCAGTTCTTC	CASSSDEQFF
-	-	TRBV10-1	TRBJ2-1	TGCGCCAGCAGTGAGTCGTCCCCGGCGGGACCCTCCTACAATGAGCAGTTCTTC	CASSESSPAGPSYNEQFF
few	-	TRBV19	TRBJ1-5	TGTGCCAGTAGTCCTTGGGGCAGGGGAAATCAGCCCCAGCATTTT	CASSPWGRGNQPQHF
-	-	TRBV15	TRBJ2-7	TGTGCCACCAGCAGAGATGAAGGGGGGCAGTACTTC	CATSRDEGGQYF
-	-	TRBV21-1	TRBJ2-7	TGTGCCAGCAGCCTGCAGCGGGAGGGCCCTTCCGAGCAGTACTTC	CASSLQREGPSEQYF
-	-	TRBV7-2	TRBJ2-3	TGTGCCAGCAGCCTTAAGCGGAACACAGATACGCAGTATTTT	CASSLKRNTDTQYF
few	TRBD2	TRBV2	TRBJ2-7	TGTGCCAGCAGGGGACTAGCGGGTCTTGTGGAGCAGTACTTC	CASRGLAGLVEQYF
-	-	TRBV4-1	TRBJ2-3	TGCGCCAGCAGCCACAAGAATAACATGCAGTATTTT	CASSHKNNMQYF
-	TRBD2	TRBV29-1	TRBJ2-2	TGCAGCGTGAGCCGGACGGGGGGGACCGGGGAGCTGTTTTTT	CSVSRTGGTGELFF
-	TRBD2	TRBV7-9	TRBJ2-2	TGTGCCAGCAGCTTCCCGGGACTAGCGGCGAACACCGGGGAGCTGTTTTTT	CASSFPGLAANTGELFF
-	TRBD1	TRBV7-6	TRBJ1-1	TGTGCCAGCAGCTTGCGAGGGGGCGCAAACACTGAAGCTTTCTTT	CASSLRGGANTEAFF
few	-	TRBV9	TRBJ2-1	TGTGCCAGCAGCGCTACTACAGGGGGGGGTGAGCAGTTCTTC	CASSATTGGGEQFF
once	TRBD2	TRBV25-1	TRBJ2-5	TGTGCCAGCAGTGGACGCGGGAGTCGGGAGACCCAGTACTTC	CASSGRGSRETQYF
few	TRBD1	TRBV6-1	TRBJ2-7	TGTGCCAGCAGGGAGGACAGGATCTACGAGCAGTACTTC	CASREDRIYEQYF
-	TRBD1	TRBV7-6	TRBJ2-3	TGTGCCAGCAGCTTGGGACAGGGAGGGAATACGCAGTATTTT	CASSLGQGGNTQYF
-	TRBD1	TRBV10-3	TRBJ1-2	TGTGCCATCACCACTGGGGACAGGGGCCTCTATGGCTACACCTTC	CAITTGDRGLYGYTF
-	-	TRBV21-1	TRBJ2-7	TGTGCCAGCAGCAACCCTAACAAGACGGGACTAGAAAACTACGAGCAGTACTTC	CASSNPNKTGLENYEQYF
-	TRBD2	TRBV30	TRBJ2-1	TGTGCCTGGAGTTTAGCGGGAGTCAATGAGCAGTTCTTC	CAWSLAGVNEQFF
-	TRBD1	TRBV29-1	TRBJ1-4	TGCAGCGTTGTTCGACAGGGGGATGAAAAACTGTTTTTT	CSVVRQGDEKLFF
-	-	TRBV30	TRBJ1-5	TGTGCCTGGACTAGAGGCCCGGGTCAGCCCCAGCATTTT	CAWTRGPGQPQHF
-	TRBD2	TRBV5-4	TRBJ2-7	TGTGCCAGCAGCTTGGGGACTAGCGGGAGAAAAAAGGCCTACGAGCAGTACTTC	CASSLGTSGRKKAYEQYF
-	-	TRBV7-8	TRBJ1-2	TGTGCCAGCAGCTTCGACGGCCGGAGCTATGGCTACACCTTC	CASSFDGRSYGYTF
few	TRBD1	TRBV28	TRBJ2-6	TGTGCCAGCAGTACGACAGGGGTAGGGGCCAACGTCCTGACTTTC	CASSTTGVGANVLTF
-	-	TRBV4-1	TRBJ2-5	TGCGCCAGCAGCCAAGATCCCCTCGGCGGGACGCCGACTTACTTC	CASSQDPLGGTPTYF
-	-	TRBV6-1	TRBJ1-5	TGTGCCAGCAGTGAATATCGACAGAATAGCAATCAGCCCCAGCATTTT	CASSEYRQNSNQPQHF
many	-	TRBV29-1	TRBJ2-1	TGCAGCGTTGAAGATGTCGGGGGAGGCTCCTACAATGAGCAGTTCTTC	CSVEDVGGGSYNEQFF
-	TRBD2	TRBV15	TRBJ2-7	TGTGCCACCAGCAGAGACCGGGGGGGCTACGAGCAGTACTTC	CATSRDRGGYEQYF
-	-	TRBV9	TRBJ1-2	TGTGCCAGCAGCGTCTACACAGGGACCGGTAGGGATGGCTACACCTTC	CASSVYTGTGRDGYTF
once	-	TRBV19	TRBJ2-3	TGTGCCAGTAGTATCTACGCGGCGGAATCCACAGATACGCAGTATTTT	CASSIYAAESTDTQYF
-	TRBD2	TRBV6-1	TRBJ2-1	TGTGCCAGCAGTGCGAGGGAGGGATCGACCTACAATGAGCAGTTCTTC	CASSAREGSTYNEQFF
-	TRBD2	TRBV5-1	TRBJ2-5	TGCGCCAGCAGCCCACCGGGACTAGCCTACCAAGAAGAAGAGACCCAGTACTTC	CASSPPGLAYQEEETQYF
-	TRBD1	TRBV18	TRBJ1-6	TGTGCCAGCTCCCAAGGACAAGGGGGCGAGAATTCACCCCTCCACTTT	CASSQGQGGENSPLHF
-	TRBD1	TRBV7-8	TRBJ2-2	TGTGCCAGCAGCTTACGAGATCAGGGGGCCGGAACCGGGGAGCTGTTTTTT	CASSLRDQGAGTGELFF
few	TRBD2	TRBV4-1	TRBJ2-1	TGCGCCAGCAGCCACCCGGGACTAGCGGGGGGCAATGAGCAGTTCTTC	CASSHPGLAGGNEQFF
-	-	TRBV18	TRBJ2-7	TGTGCCAGCTCACCACCTGGCCAGGCTCACCCGGTGCAGTACTTC	CASSPPGQAHPVQYF
-	-	TRBV18	TRBJ1-2	TGTGCCAGCTCACCAGTGGAGGACGGCTATGGCTACACCTTC	CASSPVEDGYGYTF
-	TRBD1	TRBV29-1	TRBJ2-6	TGCAGCGTTGCCGGGACAGGGGGAACTACTGGGGCCAACGTCCTGACTTTC	CSVAGTGGTTGANVLTF
-	TRBD2	TRBV19	TRBJ2-5	TGTGCCAGTAGCACGGGACTAGGAGCCTCCCAAGAGACCCAGTACTTC	CASSTGLGASQETQYF
few	-	TRBV5-1	TRBJ2-5	TGCGCCAGCAGCTTACCCCGATCCAGCGGGGAGACCCAGTACTTC	CASSLPRSSGETQYF
-	TRBD1	TRBV6-5	TRBJ2-7	TGTGCCAGCACCAACCAAGGGGGCAGGGGCTACGAGCAGTACTTC	CASTNQGGRGYEQYF
-	-	TRBV29-1	TRBJ2-2	TGCAGCGTTGAAGACTCCGGGGAGCTGTGTTTT	CSVEDSGELCF
-	-	TRBV29-1	TRBJ2-1	TGCAGCGTTTTTGAGCCTCTTTGCTATGTGGTGCAGTTCTTC	CSVFEPLCYVVQFF
-	-	TRBV5-1	TRBJ2-1	TGCGCCAGCAGCTTCGGGTTGGAGCAGTTCTTC	CASSFGLEQFF
-	-	TRBV10-3	TRBJ2-1	TGTGCCTCAGGGCGGACGGGGGAAAACAATGAGCAGTTCTTC	CASGRTGENNEQFF
few	TRBD1	TRBV5-4	TRBJ1-6	TGTGCCAGCAGCTCGCCGGGACAGGAGGTTTCACCCCTCCACTTT	CASSSPGQEVSPLHF
-	TRBD1	TRBV10-1	TRBJ1-2	TGCGCCAGCAGTGACCACAGGGGAGACTATGGCTACACCTTC	CASSDHRGDYGYTF
-	-	TRBV12-5	TRBJ1-5	TGTGCTAGTGGCAGGGGCGAAGTTTATAGCAATCAGCCCCAGCATTTT	CASGRGEVYSNQPQHF
-	TRBD2	TRBV7-6	TRBJ2-3	TGTGCCAGCAGCTTATTATTAGCGGGAGCAGATACGCAGTATTTT	CASSLLLAGADTQYF
few	TRBD2	TRBV4-2	TRBJ2-7	TGTGCCAGCAGCCCAGGGACTAGCGGGAGCTACGAGCAGTACTTC	CASSPGTSGSYEQYF
-	TRBD1	TRBV19	TRBJ1-2	TGTGCCAGTAGTACAATACAGGGGGCGCCTACAGGCTATGGCTACACCTTC	CASSTIQGAPTGYGYTF
-	-	TRBV18	TRBJ2-1	TGTGCCAGCTCACCGCCGGCGGGTCCTGAGCAGTTCTTC	CASSPPAGPEQFF
few	-	TRBV2	TRBJ1-3	TGTGCCAGCAAGGGCGGGTTCCCTGGAAACACCATATATTTT	CASKGGFPGNTIYF
-	TRBD2	TRBV28	TRBJ2-7	TGTGCCAGCAGTTACTGGCGGGGGAGCTCCTACGAGCAGTACTTC	CASSYWRGSSYEQYF
-	TRBD2	TRBV5-4	TRBJ2-2	TGTGCCAGCAGCTTGGCGCGGGGGGGCGGGGAGCTGTTTTTT	CASSLARGGGELFF